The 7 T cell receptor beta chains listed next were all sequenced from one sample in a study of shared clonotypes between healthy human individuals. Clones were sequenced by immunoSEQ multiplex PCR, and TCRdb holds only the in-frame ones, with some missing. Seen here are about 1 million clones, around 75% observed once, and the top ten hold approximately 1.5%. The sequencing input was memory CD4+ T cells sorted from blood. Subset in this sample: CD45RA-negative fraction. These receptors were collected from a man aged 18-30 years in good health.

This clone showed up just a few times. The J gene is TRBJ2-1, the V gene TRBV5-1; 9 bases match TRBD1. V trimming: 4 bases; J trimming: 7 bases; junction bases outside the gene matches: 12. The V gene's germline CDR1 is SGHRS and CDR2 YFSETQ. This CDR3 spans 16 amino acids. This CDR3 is CASSLTGTGPGNEQFF. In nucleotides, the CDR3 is TGCGCCAGCAGCCTAACCGGGACAGGGCCGGGAAATGAGCAGTTCTTC.

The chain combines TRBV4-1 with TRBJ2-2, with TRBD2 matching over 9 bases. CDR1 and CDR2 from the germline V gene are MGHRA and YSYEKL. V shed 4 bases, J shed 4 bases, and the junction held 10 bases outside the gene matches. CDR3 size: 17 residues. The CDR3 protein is CASSPPLSGGRTGELFF. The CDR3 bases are TGCGCCAGCAGCCCCCCCCTCAGCGGGGGGCGCACCGGGGAGCTGTTTTTT.

The CDR3 reads CASSLFRTGNNSPLHF. DNA of the CDR3: TGTGCCAGCAGCTTGTTTAGGACAGGGAATAATTCACCCCTCCACTTT. The rearrangement uses TRBV7-2 and TRBJ1-6; 8 bases are a match to TRBD1. Germline loops: CDR1 SGHTA, CDR2 FQGNSA. The CDR3 has 16 amino acids. Trimming removed 3 bases from V and 5 bases from J; junction bases left unmatched: 6.

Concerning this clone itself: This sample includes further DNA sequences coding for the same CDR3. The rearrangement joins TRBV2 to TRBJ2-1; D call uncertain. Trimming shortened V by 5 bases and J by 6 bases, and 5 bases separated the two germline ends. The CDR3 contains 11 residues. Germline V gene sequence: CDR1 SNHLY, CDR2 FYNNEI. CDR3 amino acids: CASSRSNEQFF. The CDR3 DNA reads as TGTGCCAGCAGTCGCTCCAATGAGCAGTTCTTC.

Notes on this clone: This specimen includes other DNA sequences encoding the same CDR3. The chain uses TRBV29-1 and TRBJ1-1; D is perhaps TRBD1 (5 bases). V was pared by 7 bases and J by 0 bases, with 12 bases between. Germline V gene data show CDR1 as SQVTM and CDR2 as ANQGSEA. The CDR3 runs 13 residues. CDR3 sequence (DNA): TGCAGCGGTTCCGGACACTTGAACACTGAAGCTTTCTTT. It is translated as CSGSGHLNTEAFF.

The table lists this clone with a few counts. The CDR3 region is CASSRTAGTGELFF. The CDR3 DNA sequence: TGCGCCAGCAGCAGAACGGCCGGCACCGGGGAGCTGTTTTTT. This chain connects TRBV4-1 to TRBJ2-2; no clear D. V was pared by 5 bases and J by 4 bases, with 11 bases between. The CDR3 has 14 residues. Germline V gives CDR1 MGHRA, CDR2 YSYEKL.

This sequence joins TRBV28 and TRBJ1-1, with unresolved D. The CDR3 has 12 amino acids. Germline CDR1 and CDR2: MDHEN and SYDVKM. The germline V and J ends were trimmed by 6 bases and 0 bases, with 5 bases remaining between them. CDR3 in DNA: TGTGCCAGCAGCATCCTGAACACTGAAGCTTTCTTT. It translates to CASSILNTEAFF.